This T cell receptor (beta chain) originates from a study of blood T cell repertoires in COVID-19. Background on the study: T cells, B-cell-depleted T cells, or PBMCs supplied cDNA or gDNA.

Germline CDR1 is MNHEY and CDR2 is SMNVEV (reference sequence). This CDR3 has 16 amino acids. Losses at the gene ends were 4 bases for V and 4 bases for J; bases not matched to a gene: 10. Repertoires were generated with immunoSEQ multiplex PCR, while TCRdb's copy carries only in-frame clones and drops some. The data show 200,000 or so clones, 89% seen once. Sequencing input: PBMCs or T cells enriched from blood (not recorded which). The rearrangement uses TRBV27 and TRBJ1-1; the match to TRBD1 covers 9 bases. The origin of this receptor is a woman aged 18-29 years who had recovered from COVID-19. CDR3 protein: CASSSNRGRLITEAFF. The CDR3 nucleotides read TGTGCCAGCAGTTCTAACAGGGGGCGTTTGATCACTGAAGCTTTCTTT.